Below are 8 T cell receptor beta chains sequenced from a single sample in a study of CD8+ T cells in alopecia areata. Treatment indicated: oral pan-JAK inhibitor, 5-10 mg twice daily. As the sequencing template, cDNA was produced by extracting RNA and reverse transcribing it. TCRdb's copy holds only in-frame clones and misses some; the assay was immunoSEQ multiplex PCR. The sample lists more than 90,000 clones, 60% to 65% seen once, with less than 20% in the top ten. The specimen comprised CD8+ T cells sorted from blood, sampled at week 4, from a patient treated with tofacitinib. Receptors originate from a human donor with alopecia areata.

This clone showed up just a few times. The chain recombines TRBV13 with TRBJ2-2; D is uncertain. The CDR3 runs 16 residues. Germline CDR1 and CDR2: PRHDT and FYEKMQ (reference sequence). V lost 2 bases, J lost 1 base, and 11 bases lay in between. DNA for the CDR3: TGTGCCAGCAGCTTACTAGGCGTCCAGAACACCGGGGAGCTGTTTTTT. Protein: CASSLLGVQNTGELFF.

Only a few counts were recorded for this clone. V gene TRBV28 combines with J gene TRBJ2-7; TRBD2 might be the D (5 bases). With 6 bases removed from V and 2 bases from J, the gap between germline ends came to 5 bases. The length of the CDR3 is 11 residues. Germline CDR1 is MDHEN and CDR2 is SYDVKM. CDR3 DNA sequence: TGTGCCAGCAGGGGAGCCTACGAGCAGTACTTC. Translating it yields CASRGAYEQYF.

The chain has TRBV13 and TRBJ2-3, with 9 bases identical to TRBD1. Germline loops: CDR1 PRHDT, CDR2 FYEKMQ (reference sequence). The CDR3 consists of 16 residues. V shed 4 bases and J 5 bases; nucleotides not matched to a gene: 10. Here the CDR3 reads CASSWRDRVSGDTQYF. For the CDR3, the DNA is TGTGCCAGCAGCTGGAGGGACAGGGTATCCGGAGATACGCAGTATTTT.

V and J are TRBV5-1 and TRBJ2-7, with a tentative D call TRBD2 (5 bases). The germline CDR1 and CDR2 sequences are SGHRS and YFSETQ. This CDR3 has 15 amino acids. V gave up 1 base and J gave up 0 bases, with 11 bases separating them. CDR3 protein: CASSLSLGSSYEQYF. The CDR3 bases are TGCGCCAGCAGCTTGTCGTTGGGGAGCTCCTACGAGCAGTACTTC.

The count of this clone is one. This rearrangement joins TRBV25-1 to TRBJ2-7, with TRBD2 matching over 7 bases. V dropped 3 bases and J dropped 0; count of bases not matched to a gene: 2. Germline V CDR1 and CDR2: MGHDK, SYGVNS. The CDR3 totals 14 residues. DNA of the CDR3: TGTGCCAGCAGTGAGGGGGGGTACTCCTACGAGCAGTACTTC. Its protein product is CASSEGGYSYEQYF.

V gene TRBV7-2 combines with J gene TRBJ1-6; no firm D call. V lost 5 bases and J 7 bases, leaving 12 bases between the germline ends. The CDR3 length is 14 residues. In germline, CDR1 is SGHTA, CDR2 FQGNSA. The CDR3 nucleotides are TGTGCCAGCAGCCAAATTGGGCGGAATTCACCCCTCCACTTT. Translation gives CASSQIGRNSPLHF.

The chain uses TRBV7-9 and TRBJ2-1; TRBD1 matches at 7 bases. Germline V CDR1 and CDR2: SEHNR, FQNEAQ (reference sequence). The V segment lost 5 bases and the J segment 7 bases; nucleotides outside the gene matches: 8. The CDR3 extends over 14 amino acids. This chain's CDR3 is CASSQEDRRNEQFF. The CDR3 coding sequence is TGTGCCAGCAGCCAAGAGGACAGGAGGAATGAGCAGTTCTTC.

The DNA of the CDR3 is TGTGCCAGCAGCTCACCCGGGGGCGGAATGGACGAGCAGTACTTC. Residues: CASSSPGGGMDEQYF. V and J are TRBV5-6 and TRBJ2-7; either TRBD1 or TRBD2 may fit D (6 bases each). The CDR3 totals 15 residues. Germline V gene data show CDR1 as SGHDT and CDR2 as YYEEEE. V dropped 3 bases and J dropped 5 bases, with 18 bases sitting between them. Together with reference TRBV5-6 and TRBJ2-7, the CDR3 gives the full variable domain: DAGVTQSPTHLIKTRGQQVTLRCSPKSGHDTVSWYQQALGQGPQFIFQYYEEEERQRGNFPDRFSGHQFPNYSSELNVNALLLGDSALYLCASSSPGGGMDEQYFGPGTRLTVT.